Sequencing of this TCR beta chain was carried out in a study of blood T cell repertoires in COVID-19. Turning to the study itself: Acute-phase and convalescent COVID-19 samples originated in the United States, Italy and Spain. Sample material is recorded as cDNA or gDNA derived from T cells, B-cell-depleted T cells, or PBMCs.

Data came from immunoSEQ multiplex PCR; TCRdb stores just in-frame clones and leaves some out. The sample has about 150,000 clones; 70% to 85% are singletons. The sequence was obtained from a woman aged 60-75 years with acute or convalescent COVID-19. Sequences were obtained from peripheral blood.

The CDR3 DNA reads as TGTGCCAGCAGCCAAGAGACCCTTGTGGACAGGGCTAGTACGCAGTATTTT. Encoded protein: CASSQETLVDRASTQYF. The chain has TRBV4-2 and TRBJ2-3, with 8 bases aligning to TRBD1. Germline V lookup: CDR1 LGHNA, CDR2 YNFKEQ. The CDR3 contains 17 residues. V shed 0 bases and J 8 bases; nucleotides not matched to a gene: 13.